These T cell receptor beta chains were read from a single sample in a study of CXCR3-negative and CXCR3-positive naive CD8 T cells. TCRdb re-called the 5' RACE reads and shows each CDR3 protein once, DNA omitted. The sample data list about 130,000 distinct CDR3 sequences. The source material was naive CXCR3- CD8+ T cells from blood. The receptors originated from a human donor in good health. Some clones in this sample may be carry-over from other donors' samples. Both conserved end residues are part of each CDR3.

j_call,v_call,cdr3_aa
TRBJ1-2,TRBV14,CASSQSYGYTF
TRBJ2-5,TRBV27,CASRGGPGGEYF
TRBJ2-2,TRBV10-3,CAISDGGGTLFF
TRBJ2-3,TRBV15,CATSGLTGADTQYF
TRBJ2-1,TRBV20-1,CSARVTDYSYNEQFF
TRBJ1-4,TRBV5-5,CASSSATGAREKLFF
TRBJ2-1,TRBV28,CASSLGLAGGRKNEQFF
TRBJ2-7,TRBV29-1,CSVVSGGGYEQYF
TRBJ2-7,TRBV20-1,CRATMGDGSYEQYF
TRBJ2-3,TRBV29-1,CSVCRSSTDTQYF
TRBJ2-7,TRBV20-1,CSARDWASEGYEQYF
TRBJ1-1,TRBV7-9,CASSFRNTEAFF
TRBJ2-2,TRBV29-1,CSVDGDTNTGELFF
TRBJ2-7,TRBV10-3,CAITAHRDRAYEQYF
TRBJ2-1,TRBV7-6,CASSLLGQSFNEQFF
TRBJ2-1,TRBV9,CASSVALEQFF
TRBJ2-5,TRBV5-5,CASSTRRDSKETQYF
TRBJ2-2,TRBV19,CASGGGTNTGELFF
TRBJ2-2,TRBV7-9,CASSLRSNTGELFF
TRBJ1-5,TRBV2,CASSETGKNNQPQHF
TRBJ1-4,TRBV6-4,CASSDWQPSTNEKLFF
TRBJ2-7,TRBV4-2,CASSQVENSPYEQYF
TRBJ2-7,TRBV7-6,CASSPSGAQSLAEQYF
TRBJ2-7,TRBV4-3,CASSQVEIAGGRTYEQYF
TRBJ2-5,TRBV28,CASSSTGRSQETQYF
TRBJ2-2,TRBV5-1,CATSGGRNTGELFF
TRBJ2-2,TRBV12-3/TRBV12-4,CASSLRTDDTGELFF
TRBJ1-6,TRBV4-2,CASSQDPAGGSPLHF
TRBJ2-7,TRBV7-3,CASSLIGTVSHEQYF
TRBJ1-1,TRBV7-9,CASSFFDRANTEAFF
TRBJ2-5,TRBV5-6,CASSPIDRGWQETQYF
TRBJ2-7,TRBV11-2,CASSSDPGTGDHEQYF
TRBJ2-7,TRBV29-1,CSVESTGVFSYEQYF
TRBJ2-7,TRBV6-2/TRBV6-3,CASSRRDSSYEQYF
TRBJ2-3,TRBV29-1,CSAEPSGEFTDTQYF
TRBJ2-3,TRBV6-6,CASSYLAGGDTQYF
TRBJ2-2,TRBV11-2,CASSLLGDGELFF
TRBJ2-7,TRBV25-1,CASSGDRGHEQYF
TRBJ1-4,TRBV4-3,CASSQDLTAFNEKLFF
TRBJ2-7,TRBV5-1,CASSWETAPYEQYF
TRBJ2-7,TRBV28,CASTLLIGYEQYF
TRBJ2-7,TRBV20-1,CSAGTAAYEQYF
TRBJ1-5,TRBV29-1,CSVELPGRENQPQHF
TRBJ2-1,TRBV12-3/TRBV12-4,CASSITGNEQFF
TRBJ2-1,TRBV5-6,CASSLERGGYNEQFF
TRBJ2-2,TRBV7-6,CASSKRADAKTGELFF
TRBJ2-1,TRBV5-1,CASSLAWGRAGNEQFF
TRBJ2-3,TRBV29-1,CSAGRSGGLGTDTQYF
TRBJ2-6,TRBV4-1,CASSPNSGANVLTF
TRBJ2-7,TRBV4-3,CASSHDTGTGSYEQYF